These 20 T cell receptor beta chains came from one sample sequenced in a study of Graves' ophthalmopathy and Graves' hyperthyroidism. Beta-chain TCR CDR3 regions were amplified from RNA transcripts. HTBI primers were employed in first-round RT-PCR, then a second-round multiplex PCR followed. TCRdb reprocessed the multiplex PCR reads with MiXCR, giving one entry per CDR3 protein. Altogether about 700,000 distinct CDR3 sequences are present, just over 40% being singletons, with the ten largest covering about 3.3%. Sequencing was carried out using peripheral blood. Receptor source: an adult man with Graves' ophthalmopathy.

The V call is TRBV10-3, the J call TRBJ2-2; 8 nucleotides align to TRBD1. The CDR3 consists of 11 residues. V lost 10 bases and J lost 8; bases outside the gene matches: 3. Germline assignment: CDR1 ENHRY and CDR2 SYGVKD. CDR3 protein: CATRDRGELFF. Here the CDR3 DNA reads TGTGCCACCCGGGACAGGGGGGAGCTGTTTTTT.

This clonotype has a count of ten or more. As DNA, the CDR3 is TGCAGTGCTATCGGACAGGGGAGGTCCGAGCAGTACTTC. It is translated as CSAIGQGRSEQYF. This chain joins TRBV20-1 and TRBJ2-7; 9 positions agree with TRBD1. Germline lookup yields CDR1 DFQATT and CDR2 SNEGSKA (reference sequence). Trimming took 4 bases from V and 6 from J; bases not matched to a gene: 7. The CDR3 is 13 amino acids.

This clonotype showed up just a few times. The rearrangement links TRBV7-9 to TRBJ2-7, with 11 bases that match TRBD2. Unmatched junction bases numbered 10, after V lost 5 bases and J lost 7 bases. Germline V gene sequence: CDR1 SEHNR, CDR2 FQNEAQ (reference sequence). This CDR3 spans 15 amino acids. CDR3: CASSLDSGGAIEQYF. Here the CDR3 DNA reads TGTGCCAGCAGCCTCGATAGCGGGGGGGCCATTGAGCAGTACTTC.

This clonotype came up many times. The chain carries TRBV12-3 or TRBV12-4 and TRBJ1-6; 7 nucleotides line up with TRBD1. CDR3 length equals 15 residues. V lost 6 bases, J lost 7 bases, and 9 bases stayed unmatched. The CDR3 is CASRASGQPNSPLHF. In DNA form, the CDR3 reads TGTGCCAGCAGGGCCTCGGGACAGCCAAATTCACCCCTCCACTTT.

Comment on this clonotype: One junction end does not reproduce the germline sequence, and a read error may be involved. The V and J genes are TRBV10-2 and TRBJ1-1, with D uncertain. The CDR3 covers 18 residues. Looked up from germline, CDR1 is WSHSY and CDR2 is SAAADI. This CDR3 reads CASSYSMVTRVANTEAFF. DNA for the CDR3: TGTGCCAGCAGTTACTCGATGGTTACTCGTGTGGCGAACACTGAAGCTTTCTTT.

The rearrangement joins TRBV7-8 to TRBJ1-2; D is unresolved. V was shortened by 0 bases and J by 8 bases, with 13 bases between the two germline ends. The CDR3 runs to 14 residues. Germline V gene sequence: CDR1 SGHVS, CDR2 FQNEAQ. The CDR3 DNA follows: TGTGCCAGCAGCTTAGCCGAGGCCGCGGGGGGCTACACCTTC. It is translated as CASSLAEAAGGYTF.

The rearrangement links TRBV7-9 to TRBJ1-3; tentative D call: TRBD1 (6 bases). V lost 4 bases and J 8 bases, leaving 18 bases between the germline ends. Germline V lookup: CDR1 SEHNR, CDR2 FQNEAQ (reference sequence). This CDR3 has 15 amino acids. CDR3 sequence reads: CASSSGQSSGYTIYF. CDR3 DNA: TGTGCCAGCAGCTCCGGACAGTCAAGTGGCTACACCATATATTTT.

The genes are TRBV10-3 and TRBJ1-4; D is possibly TRBD1 (6 bases). V lost 10 bases and J 12 bases, leaving 33 bases between the germline ends. Germline V gene lookup returns CDR1 ENHRY and CDR2 SYGVKD. The CDR3 loop spans 17 amino acids. CDR3 in DNA: TGTGCCAGCGGGCCCCTGGGTGGGGGCATCTACCGAAGGGAACTGTTTTTT. Amino acid sequence: CASGPLGGGIYRRELFF.

The chain links TRBV7-9 to TRBJ2-5; 12 bases fit TRBD2. Germline V gene lookup returns CDR1 SEHNR and CDR2 FQNEAQ (reference sequence). The V and J ends lost 5 bases and 5 bases, in that order; junction bases with no gene match: 9. The CDR3 runs 16 residues. The CDR3 region is CASSQALAGGRETQYF. Here the CDR3 DNA reads TGTGCCAGCAGCCAAGCCCTAGCGGGAGGGAGGGAGACCCAGTACTTC.

The V and J genes are TRBV15 and TRBJ1-2, with a weak D call TRBD1 (5 bases). The CDR3 is 13 residues long. Germline CDR1 is LNHNV and CDR2 is YYDKDF (reference sequence). V was cut by 3 bases and J by 6 bases, with 11 bases left in between. The CDR3 sequence: CATSSGGVDGYTF. DNA for the CDR3: TGTGCCACCAGCAGTGGAGGGGTTGATGGCTACACCTTC.

This clonotype was recorded at least ten times. V is TRBV7-9 and J is TRBJ1-3, with TRBD1 as a possible D gene (5 bases). Germline V gene lookup returns CDR1 SEHNR and CDR2 FQNEAQ (reference sequence). The CDR3 extends over 14 amino acids. Trimming took off 5 bases at V and 0 bases at J, with 8 bases between the two ends. The chain's CDR3 is CASSQDSSGNTIYF. CDR3 in DNA: TGTGCCAGCAGCCAAGACAGCTCTGGAAACACCATATATTTT.

This clonotype was detected ten times or more. This chain connects TRBV2 to TRBJ1-1; D ambiguous. The germline V and J ends were trimmed by 3 bases and 0 bases, with 8 bases remaining between them. The germline V gene encodes CDR1 SNHLY and CDR2 FYNNEI. The CDR3 extends over 14 amino acids. CDR3 DNA sequence: TGTGCCAGCAGTGAGTGGCAGCTGAACACTGAAGCTTTCTTT. It yields the protein CASSEWQLNTEAFF. Combining the CDR3 with reference TRBV2 and TRBJ1-1 gives the whole variable domain EPEVTQTPSHQVTQMGQEVILRCVPISNHLYFYWYRQILGQKVEFLVSFYNNEISEKSEIFDDQFSVERPDGSNFTLKIRSTKLEDSAMYFCASSEWQLNTEAFFGQGTRLTVV.

The rearrangement uses TRBV7-9 and TRBJ1-6; possibly TRBD1 for D (6 bases). The germline V gene has CDR1 SEHNR and CDR2 FQNEAQ (reference sequence). The germline V and J ends were trimmed by 7 bases and 10 bases, with 17 bases remaining between them. The CDR3 covers 14 residues. The DNA of the CDR3 is TGTGCCAGCACCAATAGACGGGGGGCCTCACCCCTCCACTTT. Translation: CASTNRRGASPLHF.

Of note for this clonotype: A much larger clone is a single base away; this may be a read error. This sequence joins TRBV2 and TRBJ1-5; D not resolved. The CDR3 extends over 17 amino acids. Germline assignment: CDR1 SNHLY and CDR2 FYNNEI. CDR3 region: CVSKVGPTQYSNQPQHF. The CDR3 DNA is TGTGTCAGCAAGGTGGGCCCAACTCAATATAGCAATCAGCCCCAGCATTTT. Using reference TRBV2 and TRBJ1-5 for the parts outside the CDR3, the full variable domain is EPEVTQTPSHQVTQMGQEVILRCVPISNHLYFYWYRQILGQKVEFLVSFYNNEISEKSEIFDDQFSVERPDGSNFTLKIRSTKLEDSAMYFCVSKVGPTQYSNQPQHFGDGTRLSIL.

The V call is TRBV14, the J call TRBJ1-1, with TRBD1 as a possible D gene (6 bases). The CDR3 covers 15 residues. Germline V CDR1 and CDR2: SGHDN, FVKESK. V was cut by 3 bases and J by 1 base, with 12 bases left in between. CDR3 sequence (DNA): TGTGCCAGCAGCCACGTGGGGGCGGGGAACACTGAAGCTTTCTTT. This encodes CASSHVGAGNTEAFF.

The DNA for the CDR3 is TGTGCCAGCAGCCAAGAAGGGTCGTCTTCTGGCTACACCTTC. This encodes CASSQEGSSSGYTF. V is TRBV4-2 and J is TRBJ1-2, with D unresolved. The CDR3 is 14 amino acids. The germline V and J ends were trimmed by 0 bases and 7 bases, with 12 bases remaining between them. From germline, CDR1 is LGHNA and CDR2 YNFKEQ.

This chain connects TRBV5-8 to TRBJ2-5, with D possibly TRBD2 on 6 matching bases. The length of the CDR3 is 16 residues. Germline V lookup: CDR1 SGHTS, CDR2 YDEGEE. Trimming stripped 4 bases from V and 0 bases from J, with 16 bases between. The chain's CDR3 is CASSQYSGTHQETQYF. The CDR3 bases are TGTGCCAGCAGCCAATACTCCGGGACTCACCAAGAGACCCAGTACTTC. Drawing the rest from reference TRBV5-8 and TRBJ2-5, the complete variable domain is EAGVTQSPTHLIKTRGQQATLRCSPISGHTSVYWYQQALGLGLQFLLWYDEGEERNRGNFPPRFSGRQFPNYSSELNVNALELEDSALYLCASSQYSGTHQETQYFGPGTRLLVL.

About this clonotype itself: A much larger clone is a single base away; this may be a read error. In DNA, the CDR3 is TGTGTCAGCAGTTACGTCGGTGGAGGGGATGGCTACACCTTC. Translated, it gives CVSSYVGGGDGYTF. The chain links TRBV6-6 to TRBJ1-2; weak D call: TRBD1 (5 bases). In germline, CDR1 is MNHNY, CDR2 SVGAGI (reference sequence). This CDR3 is built from 14 residues.

V and J are TRBV5-1 and TRBJ2-7; 9 bases agree with TRBD1. The ends lost 4 bases at V and 0 bases at J; junction bases unmatched: 8. From germline, CDR1 is SGHRS and CDR2 YFSETQ. This CDR3 is 16 amino acids long. CDR3 in DNA: TGCGCCAGCAGCCCGGCGTGGGACAGGGTCTCCTACGAGCAGTACTTC. Encoded protein: CASSPAWDRVSYEQYF. The full variable domain, in which reference TRBV5-1 and TRBJ2-7 provide the parts outside the CDR3, is KAGVTQTPRYLIKTRGQQVTLSCSPISGHRSVSWYQQTPGQGLQFLFEYFSETQRNKGNFPGRFSGRQFSNSRSEMNVSTLELGDSALYLCASSPAWDRVSYEQYFGPGTRLTVT.

This clonotype was counted many times. The V gene is TRBV2, the J gene TRBJ2-7; possible D gene TRBD2, 5 bases. Germline V gives CDR1 SNHLY, CDR2 FYNNEI. This CDR3 region has 14 residues. Trimming pared 5 bases from V and 4 bases from J, leaving 15 bases between. Written as DNA, the CDR3 is TGTGCCAGCAGTTTTTTTCTAGCTTCGTACGAGCAGTACTTC. It is translated as CASSFFLASYEQYF.